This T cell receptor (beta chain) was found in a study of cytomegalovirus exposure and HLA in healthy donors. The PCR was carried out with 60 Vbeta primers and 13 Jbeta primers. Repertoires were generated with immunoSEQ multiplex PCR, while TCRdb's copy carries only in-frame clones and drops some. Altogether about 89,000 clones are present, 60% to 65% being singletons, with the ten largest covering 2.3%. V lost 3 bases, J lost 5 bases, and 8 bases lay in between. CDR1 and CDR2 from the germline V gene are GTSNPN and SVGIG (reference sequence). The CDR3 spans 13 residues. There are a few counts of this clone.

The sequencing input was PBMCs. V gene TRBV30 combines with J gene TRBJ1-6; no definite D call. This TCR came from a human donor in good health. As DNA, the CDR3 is TGTGCCTGGAGAGGAGGTAATAATTCACCCCTCCACTTT. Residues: CAWRGGNNSPLHF.